A single sample is the source of the 21 T cell receptor beta chains below, sequenced in a study of T cells in Graves' hyperthyroidism and ophthalmopathy. RNA transcripts served as the template for amplifying TCR beta CDR3 regions. The HTBI primer set drove a first-round RT-PCR of the TCR CDR3. TCRdb re-called the multiplex PCR reads through MiXCR, storing one row per CDR3 protein. Among some 620,000 distinct CDR3 sequences, around 15% were seen once, and the ten largest hold approximately 3.9%. The sequencing input was blood. These TCRs come from a woman in her twenties or thirties with Graves' hyperthyroidism.

The chain recombines TRBV19 with TRBJ1-2; 9 bases are shared with TRBD1. Germline V CDR1 and CDR2: LNHDA, SQIVND (reference sequence). After removal of 2 bases from V and 3 bases from J, the junction contained 4 bases not matched to a gene. This CDR3 has 15 residues. CDR3 region: CASSIPGTGYYGYTF. The CDR3 region has the DNA TGTGCCAGTAGTATACCCGGGACAGGGTACTATGGCTACACCTTC.

This clonotype was counted ten times or more. CDR3 nucleotides: TGTGCCAGTGGACCCCTCACAACTAATGAAAAACTGTTTTTT. It specifies CASGPLTTNEKLFF. This rearrangement joins TRBV2 to TRBJ1-4; unclear D gene. V lost 9 bases, J lost 0 bases, and 11 bases lay in between. Germline CDR1 SNHLY, CDR2 FYNNEI. The CDR3 is made up of 14 amino acids.

The V and J genes are TRBV9 and TRBJ2-1, with D hard to call. CDR1 is SGDLS and CDR2 is YYNGEE in the germline V gene. The CDR3 has 16 residues. Trimming cost V 0 bases and J 7 bases, with 17 bases left between them. CDR3 loop: CASSVGTTMPRNEQFF. CDR3 DNA: TGTGCCAGCAGCGTAGGTACCACTATGCCTCGGAATGAGCAGTTCTTC. Based on the CDR3 plus reference TRBV9 and TRBJ2-1, the full variable domain is DSGVTQTPKHLITATGQRVTLRCSPRSGDLSVYWYQQSLDQGLQFLIQYYNGEERAKGNILERFSAQQFPDLHSELNLSSLELGDSALYFCASSVGTTMPRNEQFFGPGTRLTVL.

CDR3 sequence (DNA): TGTGCCAGCAGTTCACCCGGGACAGGGGCTGGGGGCGAAAAACTGTTTTTT. Residues: CASSSPGTGAGGEKLFF. This rearrangement joins TRBV28 to TRBJ1-4; 10 bases align to TRBD1. CDR3 length: 17 residues. The ends lost 4 bases at V and 8 bases at J; junction bases unmatched: 13. Germline V CDR1 and CDR2: MDHEN, SYDVKM.

This clonotype was found a few times. The rearrangement links TRBV6-1 to TRBJ1-1, with D possibly TRBD1 on 5 matching bases. Trimming took off 5 bases at V and 1 base at J, with 14 bases between the two ends. This CDR3 spans 15 amino acids. CDR1 MNHNS and CDR2 SASEGT come from the germline V gene. CDR3 nucleotides: TGTGCCAGCAGTTACGTGGGACCGAAGAACACTGAAGCTTTCTTT. Its translation is CASSYVGPKNTEAFF.

For the CDR3, the DNA is TGCGCCAGCAGCTTGGAACTAGCGGGACCCTACGAGCAGTACTTC. Amino acid sequence: CASSLELAGPYEQYF. This sequence joins TRBV5-1 and TRBJ2-7; TRBD2 agrees at 10 bases. Germline V gene sequence: CDR1 SGHRS, CDR2 YFSETQ. This CDR3 region has 15 residues. J gave up 2 bases and V 0 bases, and 2 bases lay outside the gene matches.

There are many counts of this clonotype. The V call is TRBV5-1, the J call TRBJ2-3; possibly TRBD1 for D (7 bases). The CDR3 consists of 15 residues. CDR1 and CDR2 from the germline V gene are SGHRS and YFSETQ. Trimming removed 4 bases at V and 5 bases at J, with 17 bases between. The CDR3 protein is CASSRRTGGEDTQYF. CDR3 bases: TGCGCCAGCAGCAGGCGGACAGGAGGGGAAGATACGCAGTATTTT.

This clonotype was recorded many times. V is TRBV7-3 and J is TRBJ2-1; 8 nucleotides line up with TRBD2. The CDR3 has 13 residues. CDR1 and CDR2 from the germline V gene are SGHTA and FQGTGA. V lost 5 bases, J lost 10 bases, and 7 bases stayed unmatched. CDR3 nucleotide sequence: TGTGCCAGCAGCCCCGGGGGGGGCGTGGAGCAGTTCTTC. The encoded protein is CASSPGGGVEQFF.

This chain uses TRBV19 with TRBJ2-7; the D call may be TRBD1 or TRBD2 (5 bases each). The CDR3 is 14 amino acids. Between the trimmed V and J ends, which lost 5 bases and 2 bases, there was a span of 13 bases. Germline V gene lookup returns CDR1 LNHDA and CDR2 SQIVND (reference sequence). For the CDR3, the DNA is TGTGCCAGTAGTTTTCCGGGACCACCCTACGAGCAGTACTTC. Its protein is CASSFPGPPYEQYF.

This clonotype was observed at least ten times. The V and J genes are TRBV28 and TRBJ1-4; 7 positions match TRBD1. There are 15 residues in the CDR3. Germline values: CDR1 MDHEN, CDR2 SYDVKM. Losses at the gene ends were 2 bases for V and 8 bases for J; bases not matched to a gene: 8. The DNA for the CDR3 is TGTGCCAGCAGTTTACAGGGGGGGCAGGCAGAAAAACTGTTTTTT. Its protein product is CASSLQGGQAEKLFF.

At least ten counts were recorded for this clonotype. This sequence joins TRBV28 and TRBJ2-7; possible D gene TRBD1, 6 bases. V dropped 5 bases and J dropped 1 base, with 15 bases sitting between them. Germline V lookup: CDR1 MDHEN, CDR2 SYDVKM. The CDR3 spans 15 residues. Here the CDR3 reads CASSLDLGQSYEQYF. The DNA of the CDR3 is TGTGCCAGCAGTCTCGACCTCGGACAGTCCTACGAGCAGTACTTC.

This clonotype was recorded many times. The chain combines TRBV7-9 with TRBJ2-2, with a weak D call TRBD1 (5 bases). CDR3 length: 17 residues. V lost 0 bases to trimming and J lost 6 bases, with 17 bases between them. Germline CDR1 is SEHNR and CDR2 is FQNEAQ (reference sequence). CDR3 loop: CASSLARIRDESGELFF. The CDR3 coding sequence is TGTGCCAGCAGCTTAGCTCGGATCAGGGATGAGTCCGGGGAGCTGTTTTTT.

In this sample, this clonotype turned up many times. The rearrangement links TRBV2 to TRBJ2-4; tentative D call: TRBD2 (6 bases). Germline lookup yields CDR1 SNHLY and CDR2 FYNNEI. There are 15 residues in the CDR3. The ends were cut back, 1 base at V and 1 base at J, with 8 bases in the middle. The CDR3 DNA reads as TGTGCCAGCAGTGAAGGTCTAGCGGCCAAAAACATTCAGTACTTC. This encodes CASSEGLAAKNIQYF.

This clonotype was seen more than once but under ten times. The chain uses TRBV11-2 and TRBJ1-2, with 9 bases aligning to TRBD1. The CDR3 has 13 amino acids. Germline values: CDR1 SGHAT, CDR2 FQNNGV. The V gene end was trimmed by 5 bases and the J gene end by 8 bases; junction bases not matched to a gene: 6. CDR3 in amino acids: CASSQAGTGGYTF. DNA of the CDR3: TGTGCCAGCAGCCAAGCGGGGACAGGGGGCTACACCTTC.

This clonotype has ten or more counts. This chain connects TRBV24-1 to TRBJ1-2; 9 bases agree with TRBD1. CDR1 and CDR2 (germline): KGHDR, SFDVKD. The CDR3 runs to 13 residues. V lost 3 bases to trimming and J lost 9 bases; unmatched junction nucleotides: 4. The CDR3 is CATSDPGQGSYTF. CDR3 coding DNA: TGTGCCACCAGTGATCCGGGACAGGGTAGCTACACCTTC.

This chain connects TRBV19 to TRBJ1-5; no firm D call. Per germline, CDR1 LNHDA and CDR2 SQIVND (reference sequence). Trimming removed 1 base at V and 5 bases at J, with 15 bases between. The CDR3 is 16 amino acids. In nucleotides, the CDR3 is TGTGCCAGTAGTATAGTCGTCCTGAGGCAGGATCAGCCCCAGCATTTT. This encodes CASSIVVLRQDQPQHF.

The chain uses TRBV7-6 and TRBJ2-1; D ambiguous. The CDR3 is 15 amino acids. The V gene's germline CDR1 is SGHVS and CDR2 FNYEAQ. The germline V and J ends were trimmed by 5 bases and 6 bases, with 17 bases remaining between them. CDR3 DNA sequence: TGTGCCAGCAGCACCCACAAAACTTACGGCAATGAGCAGTTCTTC. Translation: CASSTHKTYGNEQFF.

This clonotype showed up many times. The genes are TRBV24-1 and TRBJ2-5; no firm D call. Germline-derived CDR1 and CDR2 are KGHDR and SFDVKD. V lost 3 bases to trimming and J lost 5 bases, with 18 bases between them. The length of the CDR3 is 16 residues. CDR3 DNA: TGTGCCACCAGTGATGCGTCAGCCTTTCTCAGGGAGACCCAGTACTTC. This translates into CATSDASAFLRETQYF.

The chain is built from TRBV5-1 and TRBJ2-2; 7 bases align to TRBD1. Trimming removed 4 bases from V and 1 base from J; junction bases left unmatched: 4. Per the germline V gene, CDR1 is SGHRS and CDR2 is YFSETQ. This CDR3 is built from 15 residues. In nucleotides, the CDR3 is TGCGCCAGCAGCCCGGACAGGAAGAACACCGGGGAGCTGTTTTTT. This translates into CASSPDRKNTGELFF.

The V gene is TRBV2, the J gene TRBJ1-1; D not resolved. V was pared by 6 bases and J by 4 bases, with 15 bases between. CDR3 length: 14 residues. Germline CDR1 and CDR2: SNHLY and FYNNEI. This chain's CDR3 is CASSVGLRTTEAFF. The CDR3 bases are TGTGCCAGCAGCGTAGGCTTGAGGACCACTGAAGCTTTCTTT.

Ten or more counts support this clonotype. The chain has TRBV6-1 and TRBJ2-3, with a weak D call TRBD2 (5 bases). The CDR3 spans 15 residues. V dropped 2 bases and J dropped 2 bases, with 11 bases sitting between them. From germline, CDR1 is MNHNS and CDR2 SASEGT. CDR3 region: CASSEPSGYTDTQYF. The DNA for the CDR3 is TGTGCCAGCAGTGAACCCAGCGGATACACAGATACGCAGTATTTT.